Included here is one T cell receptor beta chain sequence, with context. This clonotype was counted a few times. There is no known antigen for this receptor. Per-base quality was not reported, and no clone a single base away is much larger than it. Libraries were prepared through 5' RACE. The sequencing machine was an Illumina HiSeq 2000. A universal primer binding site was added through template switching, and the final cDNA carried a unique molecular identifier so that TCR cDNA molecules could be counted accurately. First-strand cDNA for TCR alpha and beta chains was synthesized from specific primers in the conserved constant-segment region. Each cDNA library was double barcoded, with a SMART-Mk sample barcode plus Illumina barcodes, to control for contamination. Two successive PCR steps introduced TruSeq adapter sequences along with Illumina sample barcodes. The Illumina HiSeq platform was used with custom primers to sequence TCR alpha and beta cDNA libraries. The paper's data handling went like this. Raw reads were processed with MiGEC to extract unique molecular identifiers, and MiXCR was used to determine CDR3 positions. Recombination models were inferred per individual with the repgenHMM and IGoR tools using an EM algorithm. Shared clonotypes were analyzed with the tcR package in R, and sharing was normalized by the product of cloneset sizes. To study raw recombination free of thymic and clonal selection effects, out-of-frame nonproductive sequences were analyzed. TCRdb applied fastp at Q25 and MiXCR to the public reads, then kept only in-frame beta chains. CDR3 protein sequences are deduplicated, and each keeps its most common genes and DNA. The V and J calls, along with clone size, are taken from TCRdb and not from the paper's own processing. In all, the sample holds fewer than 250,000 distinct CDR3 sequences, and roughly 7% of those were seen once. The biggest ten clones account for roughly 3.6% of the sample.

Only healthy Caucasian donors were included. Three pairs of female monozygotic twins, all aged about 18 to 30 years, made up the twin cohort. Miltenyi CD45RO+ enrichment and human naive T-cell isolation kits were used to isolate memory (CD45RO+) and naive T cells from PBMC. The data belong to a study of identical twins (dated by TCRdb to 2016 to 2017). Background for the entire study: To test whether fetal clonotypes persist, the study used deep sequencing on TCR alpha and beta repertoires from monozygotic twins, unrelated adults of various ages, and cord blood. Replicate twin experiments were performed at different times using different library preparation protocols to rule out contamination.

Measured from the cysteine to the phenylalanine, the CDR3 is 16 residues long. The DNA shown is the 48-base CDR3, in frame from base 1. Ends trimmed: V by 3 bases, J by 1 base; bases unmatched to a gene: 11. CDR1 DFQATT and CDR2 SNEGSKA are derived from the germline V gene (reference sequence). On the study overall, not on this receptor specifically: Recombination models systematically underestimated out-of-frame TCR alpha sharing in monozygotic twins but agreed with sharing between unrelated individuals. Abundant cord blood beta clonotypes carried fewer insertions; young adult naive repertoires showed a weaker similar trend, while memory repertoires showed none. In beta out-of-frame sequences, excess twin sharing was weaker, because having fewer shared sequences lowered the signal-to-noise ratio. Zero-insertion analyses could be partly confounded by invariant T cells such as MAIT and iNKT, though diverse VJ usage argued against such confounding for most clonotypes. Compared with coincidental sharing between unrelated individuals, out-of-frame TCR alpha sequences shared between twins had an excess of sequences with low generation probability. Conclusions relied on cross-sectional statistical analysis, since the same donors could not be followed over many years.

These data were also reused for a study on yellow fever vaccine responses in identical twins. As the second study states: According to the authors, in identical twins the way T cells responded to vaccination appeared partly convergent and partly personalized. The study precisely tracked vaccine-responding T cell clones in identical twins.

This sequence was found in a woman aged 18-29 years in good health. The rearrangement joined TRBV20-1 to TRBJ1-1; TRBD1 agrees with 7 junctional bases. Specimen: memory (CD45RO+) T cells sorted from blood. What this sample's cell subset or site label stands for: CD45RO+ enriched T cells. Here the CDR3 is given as CSASLTGVGKNTEAFF. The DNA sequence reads TGCAGTGCTAGTCTCACAGGGGTGGGAAAGAACACTGAAGCTTTCTTT.